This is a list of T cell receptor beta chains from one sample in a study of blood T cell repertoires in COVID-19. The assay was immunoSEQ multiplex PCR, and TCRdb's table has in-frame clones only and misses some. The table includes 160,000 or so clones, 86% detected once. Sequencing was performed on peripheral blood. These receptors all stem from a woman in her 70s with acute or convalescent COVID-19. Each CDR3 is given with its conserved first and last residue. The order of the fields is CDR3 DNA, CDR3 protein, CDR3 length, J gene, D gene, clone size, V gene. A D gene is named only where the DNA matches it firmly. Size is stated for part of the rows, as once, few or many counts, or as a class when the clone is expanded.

TGTGCCAGCTCGCCTGACTCTCTAGATACGCAGTATTTT,CASSPDSLDTQYF,13,TRBJ2-3,-,-,TRBV18
TGTGCCAGCAGCTGGGACAGTATGAACACTGAAGCTTTCTTT,CASSWDSMNTEAFF,14,TRBJ1-1,TRBD1,-,TRBV3-1/TRBV3-2
TGTGCCAGCAGTCCCGGACAGAACACTGAAGCTTTCTTT,CASSPGQNTEAFF,13,TRBJ1-1,-,-,TRBV2
TGTGCCAGCAGCTTAGACAGCGACTATGGCTACACCTTC,CASSLDSDYGYTF,13,TRBJ1-2,-,-,TRBV5-4
TGTGCCAGCCGGTCGCAGGGTAGGAATCAGCCCCAGCATTTT,CASRSQGRNQPQHF,14,TRBJ1-5,-,-,TRBV28
TGTGCCAGCATGACGGGACAGTCCTATAATTCACCCCTCCACTTT,CASMTGQSYNSPLHF,15,TRBJ1-6,TRBD1,-,TRBV27
TGTGCCAGCAGTGCGGGGGGCTATGGCTACACCTTC,CASSAGGYGYTF,12,TRBJ1-2,-,-,TRBV2
TGTGCCAGCAGCTTATCTCTGGGACAGGTTCCCCACGAGCAGTACTTC,CASSLSLGQVPHEQYF,16,TRBJ2-7,TRBD1,-,TRBV7-9
TGTGCCAGCAGCTTAGTTCAGGGGAGCAATCAGCCCCAGCATTTT,CASSLVQGSNQPQHF,15,TRBJ1-5,-,-,TRBV7-2
TGTGCCAGCAGCCAAGTAGCGGTCCGGGAGACCCAGTACTTC,CASSQVAVRETQYF,14,TRBJ2-5,-,-,TRBV14
TGTGCCAGCAGAAACAGGGTTACTAATGAAAAACTGTTTTTT,CASRNRVTNEKLFF,14,TRBJ1-4,-,-,TRBV6-1
TGTGCCAGCAGCTCCCTGCGCTCAGGGGCTAACTATGGCTACACCTTC,CASSSLRSGANYGYTF,16,TRBJ1-2,-,-,TRBV11-2
TGTGCCAGCAGTTACGACTCCTACTCCTACGAGCAGTACTTC,CASSYDSYSYEQYF,14,TRBJ2-7,-,-,TRBV6-5
TGTGCCAGCAGCGTAGGGGACAGAGTATACGAGCAGTACTTC,CASSVGDRVYEQYF,14,TRBJ2-7,TRBD1,few,TRBV9
TGTGCCAGCAGCTCTTCGACTAGTCCTTACAATGAGCAGTTCTTC,CASSSSTSPYNEQFF,15,TRBJ2-1,-,-,TRBV5-4
TGTGCCAGCAGCCAACAAACTAGCGGGTCCTACGAGCAGTACTTC,CASSQQTSGSYEQYF,15,TRBJ2-7,TRBD2,-,TRBV3-1/TRBV3-2
TGTGCCAGCAGCACCCCGGGACTAGCGGTATACGAGCAGTACTTC,CASSTPGLAVYEQYF,15,TRBJ2-7,TRBD2,-,TRBV7-2
TGTGCCAGCAGTTACTCAAGCGGACCCCAAGAGACCCAGTACTTC,CASSYSSGPQETQYF,15,TRBJ2-5,-,-,TRBV6-5
TGTGCCAGCAGCGTAGGTGGGACTAGCGGGAGCCAGCAGTTCTTC,CASSVGGTSGSQQFF,15,TRBJ2-1,TRBD2,many,TRBV9
TGTGCCAGCAGCTTAGTCACTAGCGAGTACAATGAGCAGTTCTTC,CASSLVTSEYNEQFF,15,TRBJ2-1,TRBD2,-,TRBV7-2